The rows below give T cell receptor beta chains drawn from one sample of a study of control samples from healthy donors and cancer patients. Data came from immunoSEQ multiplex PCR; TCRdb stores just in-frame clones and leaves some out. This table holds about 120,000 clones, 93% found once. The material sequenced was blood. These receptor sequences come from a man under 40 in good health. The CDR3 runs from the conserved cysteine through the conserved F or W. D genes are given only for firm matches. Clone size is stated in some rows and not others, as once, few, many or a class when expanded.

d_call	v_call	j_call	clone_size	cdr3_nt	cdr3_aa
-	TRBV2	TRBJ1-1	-	TGTGCCATCCTACAGTTCATGAACACTGAAGCTTTCTTT	CAILQFMNTEAFF
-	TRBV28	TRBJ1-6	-	TGTGCCAGCGTATTCAGGGGAAGCTCCTATAATTCACCCCTCCACTTT	CASVFRGSSYNSPLHF
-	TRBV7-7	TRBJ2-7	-	TGTGCCAGCAGCTTATCGGTGGGGGATAGGGACGAGCAGTACTTC	CASSLSVGDRDEQYF
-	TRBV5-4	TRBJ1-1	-	TGTGCCAGCAGCTTGGCCGAGACGGCCCACGAAGCTTTCTTT	CASSLAETAHEAFF
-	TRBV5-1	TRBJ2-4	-	TGCGCCAGCAGCGGGGGTCGAGCCAAAAACATTCAGTACTTC	CASSGGRAKNIQYF
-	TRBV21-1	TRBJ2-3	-	TGTGCCAGCAGCAAAGCATCTTTAGGGGAAAGATTGCCAGATACGCAGTATTTT	CASSKASLGERLPDTQYF
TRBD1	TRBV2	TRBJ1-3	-	TGTGCCAGCAGTCCGACAGGGACTGGAAACACCATATATTTT	CASSPTGTGNTIYF
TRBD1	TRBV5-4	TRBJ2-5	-	TGTGCCAGCAGGAGGACAGGGGGCATGGAGACCCAGTACTTC	CASRRTGGMETQYF
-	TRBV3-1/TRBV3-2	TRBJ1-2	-	TGTGCCAGCAGCCAAGACACCGGGACCCGAGTTGGCTACACCTTC	CASSQDTGTRVGYTF
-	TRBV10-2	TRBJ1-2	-	TGCGCCAGCAGTGAACGGGGGCAGCACTATGGCTACACCTTC	CASSERGQHYGYTF
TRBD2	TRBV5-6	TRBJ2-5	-	TGTGCCAGCAGCCCACCGACTAGCGGGGGCCACCCGGAGACCCAGTACTTC	CASSPPTSGGHPETQYF
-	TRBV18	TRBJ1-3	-	TGTGCCAGCTCACCGCTCACCCCTAGCTCTGGAAACACCATATATTTT	CASSPLTPSSGNTIYF
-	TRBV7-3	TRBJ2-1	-	TGTGCCAGCAGCTCAGACGGCGATGAGCAGTTCTTC	CASSSDGDEQFF
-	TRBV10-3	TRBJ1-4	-	TGTGCCATCAGTGAGTCCGGCGGACCTAATGAAAAACTGTTTTTT	CAISESGGPNEKLFF
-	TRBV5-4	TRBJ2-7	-	TGTGCCAGCAGCTTGGGACAGAGCAAAAACTACGAGCAGTACTTC	CASSLGQSKNYEQYF
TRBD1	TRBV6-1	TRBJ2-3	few	TGTGCCAGCAGTGAAGGGACAGGGGGCGCAGATACGCAGTATTTT	CASSEGTGGADTQYF
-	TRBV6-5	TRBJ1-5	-	TGTGCCAGCAGAAGTAAACAGGGAGTCGGTCAGCCCCAGCATTTT	CASRSKQGVGQPQHF
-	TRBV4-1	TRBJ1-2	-	TGCGCCAGCAGCCGAGACAGGAGTGGATCCTATGGCTACACCTTC	CASSRDRSGSYGYTF
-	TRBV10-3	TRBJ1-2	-	TGTGCCATCAGTGAGGGGCGGGACGGGTCTAACTATGGCTACACCTTC	CAISEGRDGSNYGYTF
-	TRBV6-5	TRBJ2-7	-	TGTGCCAGCAGGGATTTCTACGAGCAGTACTTC	CASRDFYEQYF
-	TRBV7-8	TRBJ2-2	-	TGTGCCAGCAGCTTAAAATCTGGGAACACCGGGGAGCTGTTTTTT	CASSLKSGNTGELFF
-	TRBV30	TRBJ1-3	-	TGTGCCTGGAGCCCCGACTCTTCTGGAAACACCATATATTTT	CAWSPDSSGNTIYF
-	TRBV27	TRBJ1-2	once	TGTGCCAGCATGGCGGCAGGGGAAGGCTATGGCTACACCTTC	CASMAAGEGYGYTF
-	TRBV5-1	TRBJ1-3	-	TGCGCCAGCAGCCCCTCTGGAAACACCATATATTTT	CASSPSGNTIYF
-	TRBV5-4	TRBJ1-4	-	TGTGCCAGCAGCTCATCTATGAATGAAAAACTGTTTTTT	CASSSSMNEKLFF
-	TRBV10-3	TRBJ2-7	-	TGTGCCACAAGGGCCCGCCTAGAATACTACGAGCAGTACTTC	CATRARLEYYEQYF
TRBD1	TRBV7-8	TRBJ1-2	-	TGTGCCAGCAGCTTAAGGCCGGGGACAGCTAACTATGGCTACACCTTC	CASSLRPGTANYGYTF
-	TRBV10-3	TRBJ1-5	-	TGTGCCATCAGCAGGGACATTAGCAATCAGCCCCAGCATTTT	CAISRDISNQPQHF
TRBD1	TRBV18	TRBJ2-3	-	TGTGCCAGCTCACCTTCCATCTCCTCTCCGGGACAGAACACAGATACGCAGTATTTT	CASSPSISSPGQNTDTQYF
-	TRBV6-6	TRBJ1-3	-	TGTGCCAGCAGTTACTCGGGGGGAGGTGGAAACACCATATATTTT	CASSYSGGGGNTIYF
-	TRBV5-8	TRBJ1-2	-	TGTGCCAGCAGCTTGTCCCAGTCGTATTGGTTAGTCGAGAGGGGCTACACCTTC	CASSLSQSYWLVERGYTF
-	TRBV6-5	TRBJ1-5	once	TGTGCCAGCGGGGTTTCAGGGGAAGGGCCCCAGCATTTT	CASGVSGEGPQHF